This T cell receptor (beta chain) originates from a study of blood T cell repertoires in COVID-19. Study summary: Acute and convalescent COVID-19 specimens originated in the United States, Italy and Spain. T cells, B-cell-depleted T cells, or PBMCs provided the cDNA or gDNA that served as material.

Methods used by the authors: Amplification with reference gene primers provided the estimates of nucleated cell counts. TCRdb keeps only in-frame clones here, not all; method: immunoSEQ multiplex PCR. V, J and clone size are taken as reported in that table, and D and trimming were inferred from the DNA itself. The table includes some 100,000 clones, 85% to 95% detected once. About this clone: One end of the junction is discordant with germline, which a read error may explain.

From germline, CDR1 is MNHEY and CDR2 SVGAGI. The CDR3 extends over 12 amino acids. The source material was peripheral blood. This rearrangement joins TRBV6-5 to TRBJ1-4; possible D gene TRBD1, 5 bases. This receptor was taken from an older woman with active COVID-19. CDR3 in DNA: TGTGCCACCAGTCAGGGAAATGAAAAACTGTTTTTT. It translates to CATSQGNEKLFF.